Below are 22 T cell receptor beta chains sequenced from a single sample in a study of breast tumors, draining lymph nodes, adjacent tissues. Using its own MiXCR run on the multiplex PCR reads, TCRdb lists one record per CDR3 protein. The table shows some 140,000 distinct CDR3 sequences, with 21% occurring only once. Samples came from axillary lymph nodes draining the breast cancer. The material sequenced was axillary lymph node tissue. All receptors derive from a female donor with breast cancer. Some clones in this sample may be carry-over from other donors' samples.

This clonotype was counted only a few times. The J gene is TRBJ2-2, the V gene TRBV6-2 or TRBV6-3, with 9 bases identical to TRBD2. CDR3 length: 16 residues. Trimming cost V 7 bases and J 3 bases; bases outside gene matches: 9. The germline CDR1 and CDR2 sequences are MNHEY and SVGEGT. DNA for the CDR3: TGTGCCAGCACCAACGGGTTAGCGGGGGACACCGGGGAGCTGTTTTTT. Protein: CASTNGLAGDTGELFF.

This clonotype has at least ten counts. This chain joins TRBV27 and TRBJ2-7; D perhaps matches TRBD1 (6 bases). Between the trimmed V and J ends, which lost 2 bases and 2 bases, there was a span of 16 bases. The CDR3 spans 16 residues. CDR1 is MNHEY, CDR2 SMNVEV, per germline (reference sequence). The CDR3 reads CASSLIGSRGPYEQYF. CDR3 DNA sequence: TGTGCCAGCAGTTTAATAGGTTCCAGGGGTCCCTACGAGCAGTACTTC.

This clonotype was counted ten times or more. This CDR3 is CASRLTGGGGETQYF. In nucleotides, the CDR3 is TGTGCCAGCAGACTAACAGGGGGCGGAGGAGAGACCCAGTACTTC. J is TRBJ2-5 and V is TRBV6-5, with 9 nucleotides matching TRBD1. Germline V CDR1 and CDR2: MNHEY, SVGAGI. This CDR3 region has 15 residues. Trimming cost V 6 bases and J 4 bases; bases outside gene matches: 9.

This clonotype was seen repeatedly, ten times or more. The V gene is TRBV7-2, the J gene TRBJ2-2, with D uncertain. CDR3 length equals 18 residues. The germline gives CDR1 SGHTA, CDR2 FQGNSA. Trimming took 1 base from V and 2 from J, leaving 17 bases between them. The CDR3 DNA reads TGTGCCAGCAGCTTAGTTCCCCCGGGTGGCGCTAACACCGGGGAGCTGTTTTTT. Its translation: CASSLVPPGGANTGELFF.

There are many counts of this clonotype. This chain joins TRBV4-2 and TRBJ1-3; 7 bases are a match to TRBD1. Germline CDR1 reads LGHNA; CDR2 reads YNFKEQ. The CDR3 runs to 19 residues. The junction had 20 bases not matched to a gene; V was cut back by 5 bases and J by 4 bases. CDR3 coding DNA: TGTGCCAGCAGCAAGGAGGCGACTGCTACAGGGACAGCAGGAAACACCATATATTTT. Its translation is CASSKEATATGTAGNTIYF.

This clonotype has at least ten counts. The chain carries TRBV6-5 and TRBJ2-7, with a possible D match to TRBD2 (6 bases). Trimming removed 0 bases from V and 3 bases from J, with 21 bases in between. Germline V CDR1 and CDR2: MNHEY, SVGAGI. The CDR3 extends over 18 amino acids. CDR3 DNA sequence: TGTGCCAGCAGTTACTCCAGGATCAGCGGGTCGGGGAGCTACGAGCAGTACTTC. Protein sequence: CASSYSRISGSGSYEQYF.

About this clonotype itself: This may arise from a read error, as a much more abundant clone is one base away. The chain is built from TRBV30 and TRBJ2-7; D remains ambiguous. Germline CDR1 GTSNPN, CDR2 SVGIG (reference sequence). Trimming cost V 2 bases and J 6 bases, with 8 bases left between them. The CDR3 is 11 amino acids. CDR3 residues: CAWSRICEQYF. CDR3 DNA: TGTGCCTGGAGTCGCATATGCGAGCAGTACTTC.

Comment on this clonotype: A much larger clone is a single base away; this may be a read error. The CDR3 end shows no conserved phenylalanine or tryptophan, and so a read error is likely. The rearrangement uses TRBV12-3 or TRBV12-4 and TRBJ2-5, with a weak D call TRBD1 (6 bases). Trimming removed 6 bases from V and 7 bases from J, with 12 bases in between. The CDR3 runs to 12 residues. The DNA for the CDR3 is TGTGCCAGCAGCGAAACAGGGTTGACCCAGTACTCC. Its translation: CASSETGLTQYS.

This clonotype has ten or more counts. The rearrangement uses TRBV11-2 and TRBJ2-1; no definite D call. The CDR3 has 11 amino acids. CDR1 is SGHAT and CDR2 is FQNNGV in the germline V gene. The germline V and J ends were trimmed by 5 bases and 4 bases, with 3 bases remaining between them. The CDR3 nucleotides are TGTGCCAGCAGCAAGTACAATGAGCAGTTCTTC. Protein: CASSKYNEQFF. Full variable domain (missing parts from reference TRBV11-2 and TRBJ2-1): EAGVAQSPRYKIIEKRQSVAFWCNPISGHATLYWYQQILGQGPKLLIQFQNNGVVDDSQLPKDRFSAERLKGVDSTLKIQPAKLEDSAVYLCASSKYNEQFFGPGTRLTVL.

In the case of this clonotype: A read error is possible here, since a much larger clone lies one base away. This chain links TRBV6-6 with TRBJ1-2; tentatively, D is TRBD1 (6 bases). Per the germline V gene, CDR1 is MNHNY and CDR2 is SVGAGI (reference sequence). V was shortened by 10 bases and J by 4 bases, with 16 bases between the two germline ends. This CDR3 has 13 residues. The CDR3 sequence is CATGGASPYGYTF. For the CDR3, the DNA is TGTGCCACCGGGGGGGCCTCCCCCTATGGCTACACCTTC.

At least ten counts were recorded for this clonotype. The chain employs TRBV6-5 and TRBJ2-2, with D hard to call. Germline CDR1 MNHEY, CDR2 SVGAGI. The length of the CDR3 is 13 residues. V was trimmed by 5 bases and J by 0 bases, leaving 4 bases between them. The CDR3 loop reads CASSTANTGELFF. DNA for the CDR3: TGTGCCAGCAGTACAGCGAACACCGGGGAGCTGTTTTTT.

This clonotype showed up just a few times. This rearrangement joins TRBV29-1 to TRBJ2-5; 10 bases agree with TRBD1. With 4 bases clipped from V and 2 bases from J, the junction kept 10 bases outside the gene matches. This CDR3 has 16 residues. The germline CDR1 and CDR2 sequences are SQVTM and ANQGSEA. CDR3 loop: CSVGRGGTGAQETQYF. The CDR3 coding sequence is TGCAGCGTTGGTCGGGGGGGGACAGGGGCTCAAGAGACCCAGTACTTC.

This clonotype was recorded many times. The rearrangement joins TRBV9 to TRBJ2-2; the D gene is possibly TRBD2 (5 bases). The CDR3 is 15 amino acids. Trimming removed 4 bases at V and 4 bases at J, with 14 bases between. CDR1 is SGDLS, CDR2 YYNGEE, per germline. DNA of the CDR3: TGTGCCAGCAGCCCGGACGTCCGGGGCACCGGGGAGCTGTTTTTT. This gives the protein CASSPDVRGTGELFF.

Ten or more counts support this clonotype. The chain uses TRBV6-5 and TRBJ2-3, with D unresolved. This CDR3 has 15 residues. Germline CDR1 is MNHEY and CDR2 is SVGAGI. V was clipped by 3 bases and J by 0 bases, with 10 bases between them. CDR3 bases: TGTGCCAGCAGTTATTCCGGCCCTAGCACAGATACGCAGTATTTT. It encodes CASSYSGPSTDTQYF.

This clonotype was picked up many times. This sequence joins TRBV2 and TRBJ2-3, with 9 bases that match TRBD2. The J segment lost 3 bases and the V segment lost 2 bases, leaving 9 bases of the junction unmatched. Germline values: CDR1 SNHLY, CDR2 FYNNEI. CDR3 length equals 17 residues. Written as DNA, the CDR3 is TGTGCCAGCAGTGAAAGGATAGCGGGAGCGGGTACAGATACGCAGTATTTT. Translated, it gives CASSERIAGAGTDTQYF.

This clonotype was recorded many times. J is TRBJ2-7 and V is TRBV6-1, with TRBD2 matching 13 bases. With V trimmed by 4 bases and J by 4 bases, 1 base remained unmatched. CDR1 and CDR2 (germline): MNHNS, SASEGT. The CDR3 extends over 14 amino acids. In nucleotides, the CDR3 is TGTGCCAGCAGTGCGACTAGCGGGAGGTACGAGCAGTACTTC. Protein product: CASSATSGRYEQYF.

This clonotype was detected only a few times. The V gene is TRBV14, the J gene TRBJ2-1, with TRBD1 matching 8 bases. The V gene end was trimmed by 3 bases and the J gene end by 12 bases; junction bases not matched to a gene: 7. This CDR3 region has 13 residues. CDR1 is SGHDN, CDR2 FVKESK, per germline. This CDR3 reads CASSHDRGVWQFF. The CDR3 DNA sequence: TGTGCCAGCAGCCACGACAGGGGAGTATGGCAGTTCTTC.

This clonotype was counted at least ten times. One end of the junction varies from germline; a read error may be responsible. The V call is TRBV6-2 or TRBV6-3, the J call TRBJ2-7, with D possibly called TRBD1 or TRBD2 (5 bases each). Germline V gene sequence: CDR1 MNHEY, CDR2 SVGEGT. The CDR3 totals 13 residues. The CDR3, as DNA: TGTGCCAGCAGCCGGACCGGGGACCCCCTCCGGGCATTC. It is translated as CASSRTGDPLRAF.

In its sample, this clonotype was seen many times. The V gene is TRBV20-1, the J gene TRBJ2-7, with D perhaps TRBD2 (6 bases). Germline loops: CDR1 DFQATT, CDR2 SNEGSKA (reference sequence). Trimming shortened V by 3 bases and J by 3 bases, and 18 bases separated the two germline ends. CDR3 size: 15 residues. CDR3 nucleotide sequence: TGCAGTGCTAGCCCCTTTAGTGGCGGGATCTACGAGCAGTACTTC. Translated, it gives CSASPFSGGIYEQYF.

Comment on this clonotype: Just one base apart from a much larger clone, this may be a read error. It is unclear where the CDR3 begins or ends on the DNA, so no DNA is shown, and the CDR3 is as TCRdb lists it. V usage is TRBV9 and J usage is TRBJ2-3; TRBD2, the D gene given by the table, was not confirmed from the DNA. The V gene's germline CDR1 is SGDLS and CDR2 YYNGEE. The CDR3 spans 14 residues, counting both ends. CDR3 in amino acids: CASSFGAGADTQCF.

This clonotype was detected many times. An end of the junction differs from the germline gene, which may be a read error. The chain uses TRBV20-1 and TRBJ1-2; D perhaps matches TRBD1 (6 bases). CDR1 DFQATT and CDR2 SNEGSKA come from the germline V gene (reference sequence). This CDR3 has 13 amino acids. CDR3: CSARSSGDYGYTF. The CDR3 DNA reads TGCAGTGCTAGATCCTCAGGGGACTACGGCTACACCTTC.

This clonotype was seen ten or more times. CDR3 region: CASSEAASLYEQYF. CDR3 nucleotides: TGTGCCAGCAGTGAAGCGGCTTCGCTGTACGAGCAGTACTTC. V gene TRBV6-1 combines with J gene TRBJ2-7, with D unresolved. In germline, CDR1 is MNHNS, CDR2 SASEGT. The V end was cut by 0 bases, the J end by 4 bases, with 10 bases between. The CDR3 is 14 amino acids.